This T cell receptor (beta chain) appears in the sequencing data of a study of lymphopenia after photon versus proton radiotherapy. Per germline, CDR1 SGHTA and CDR2 FQGNSA. The CDR3 covers 15 residues. Trimming cost V 6 bases and J 6 bases, with 15 bases left between them. This clone was seen just once. Using immunoSEQ multiplex PCR, the repertoire was profiled, and TCRdb retains in-frame clones only, with some absent. The sample lists approximately 45,000 clones, 85% to 90% occurring once. This material consisted of peripheral blood, taken from a patient treated with photon-based radiotherapy. The sequence was collected from a man between 35 and 55 years old with gastric cancer. This chain links TRBV7-2 with TRBJ1-6, with D tentatively TRBD1 (6 bases). The CDR3 spells CASRRHRDINSPLHF. DNA of the CDR3: TGTGCCAGCAGGCGTCACCGGGACATTAATTCACCCCTCCACTTT.